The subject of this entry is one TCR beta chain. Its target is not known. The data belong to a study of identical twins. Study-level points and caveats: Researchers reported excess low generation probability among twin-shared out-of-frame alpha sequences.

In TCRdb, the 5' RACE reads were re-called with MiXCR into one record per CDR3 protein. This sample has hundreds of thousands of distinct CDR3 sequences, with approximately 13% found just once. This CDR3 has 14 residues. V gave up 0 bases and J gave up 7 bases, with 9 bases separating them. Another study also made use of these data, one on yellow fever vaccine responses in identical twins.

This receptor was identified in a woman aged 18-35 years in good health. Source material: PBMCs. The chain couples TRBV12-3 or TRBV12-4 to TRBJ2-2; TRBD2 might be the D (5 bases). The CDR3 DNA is TGTGCCAGCAGTTTAGCGCTTCGGGGCGGGGAGCTGTTTTTT. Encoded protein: CASSLALRGGELFF.